The 19 T cell receptor beta chains below all came from one sample that was sequenced in a study of shared clonotypes between healthy human individuals. Only in-frame clones appear in the TCRdb table, and some are missing; sequencing was by immunoSEQ multiplex PCR. The table lists some 630,000 clones, more than 70% of them singletons. Sequenced sample: memory CD4+ T cells sorted from blood. Subset reported: CD45RA-negative fraction. The receptors derive from a woman between 25 and 40 years old in good health.

The rearrangement uses TRBV6-1 and TRBJ1-1; D is undetermined. V lost 5 bases to trimming and J lost 4 bases, with 14 bases between them. This CDR3 is built from 14 residues. Germline V gene data show CDR1 as MNHNS and CDR2 as SASEGT. The CDR3 nucleotides are TGTGCCAGCAGTATACCTCTAAGAGGCACTGAAGCTTTCTTT. Its translation: CASSIPLRGTEAFF.

About this clone: Since a much larger clone is just one base distant, this may be a read error. The same CDR3 also results from other DNA sequences found in this sample. The genes are TRBV29-1 and TRBJ2-5, with TRBD2 matching 7 bases. The CDR3 has 12 amino acids. V lost 4 bases to trimming and J lost 5 bases; unmatched junction nucleotides: 4. Germline assignment: CDR1 SQVTM and CDR2 ANQGSEA. CDR3 nucleotides: TGCAGCGTTGGACGGGGAGGGGAGACCCAGTACTTC. Amino acids: CSVGRGGETQYF.

In this sample, this clone turned up a few times. This sequence joins TRBV7-9 and TRBJ2-1; D uncertain. CDR1 is SEHNR, CDR2 FQNEAQ, per germline (reference sequence). Trimming shortened V by 5 bases and J by 0 bases, and 14 bases separated the two germline ends. The CDR3 runs to 16 residues. In nucleotides, the CDR3 is TGTGCCAGCAGCCCAACCGGACGGACCTCCTACAATGAGCAGTTCTTC. It encodes CASSPTGRTSYNEQFF. The complete variable domain, with remaining parts taken from reference TRBV7-9 and TRBJ2-1, reads DTGVSQNPRHKITKRGQNVTFRCDPISEHNRLYWYRQTLGQGPEFLTYFQNEAQLEKSRLLSDRFSAERPKGSFSTLEIQRTEQGDSAMYLCASSPTGRTSYNEQFFGPGTRLTVL.

This clone was seen a few times. This same CDR3 is encoded by further DNA sequences in the sample. DNA of the CDR3: TGTGCCAGCAGTTCAAGCGGATACGAGCAGTACTTC. Translated, it gives CASSSSGYEQYF. The chain uses TRBV7-6 and TRBJ2-7, with a possible D match to TRBD2 (5 bases). Looked up from germline, CDR1 is SGHVS and CDR2 is FNYEAQ. The length of the CDR3 is 12 residues. Trimming removed 6 bases from V and 4 bases from J, with 10 bases in between.

The chain couples TRBV16 to TRBJ1-5, with unresolved D. This CDR3 contains 13 residues. Per the germline V gene, CDR1 is KGHSY and CDR2 is FQNENV. Trimming removed 2 bases at V and 4 bases at J, with 6 bases between. Written as DNA, the CDR3 is TGTGCCAGCAGCCAAGGGCGAAATCAGCCCCAGCATTTT. Translated: CASSQGRNQPQHF.

The CDR3 protein is CASSRGVTSGNTIYF. The DNA for the CDR3 is TGTGCCAGCAGCCGAGGGGTTACCTCTGGAAACACCATATATTTT. The chain links TRBV7-8 to TRBJ1-3, with a possible D match to TRBD1 (5 bases). CDR1 is SGHVS, CDR2 FQNEAQ, per germline. This CDR3 has 15 residues. V was trimmed by 5 bases and J by 0 bases, leaving 11 bases between them.

With respect to this clone: Other DNA sequences in the same sample also yield this CDR3. This rearrangement joins TRBV5-1 to TRBJ1-1; D call uncertain. Germline assignment: CDR1 SGHRS and CDR2 YFSETQ. Between the trimmed V and J ends, which lost 4 bases and 0 bases, there was a span of 7 bases. The CDR3 is made up of 13 amino acids. The CDR3 sequence: CASSGTVNTEAFF. CDR3 nucleotides: TGCGCCAGCAGCGGAACAGTGAACACTGAAGCTTTCTTT.

This clone was detected only once. This sequence joins TRBV27 and TRBJ2-7; 10 bases align to TRBD1. The length of the CDR3 is 15 residues. Germline loops: CDR1 MNHEY, CDR2 SMNVEV (reference sequence). V lost 5 bases, J lost 3 bases, and 7 bases stayed unmatched. The CDR3 nucleotides read TGTGCCAGCAGTCCCCGGACAGGGGGTTTCTACGAGCAGTACTTC. Translating it yields CASSPRTGGFYEQYF.

This chain connects TRBV4-1 to TRBJ2-7; 8 nucleotides line up with TRBD1. CDR1 is MGHRA, CDR2 YSYEKL, per germline. V shed 2 bases, J shed 3 bases, and the junction held 9 bases outside the gene matches. The CDR3 has 16 amino acids. In DNA, the CDR3 is TGCGCCAGCAGCCAACCTCGACAGGGGCAGGGCTACGAGCAGTACTTC. Its protein product is CASSQPRQGQGYEQYF.

This clone was recorded many times. This chain links TRBV28 with TRBJ1-5, with 8 bases fitting TRBD1. Germline trimming cut 5 bases from V and 0 bases from J; bases unmatched to any gene: 15. The germline V gene has CDR1 MDHEN and CDR2 SYDVKM. The CDR3 has 19 amino acids. CDR3 region: CASSHPDRVKNLSNQPQHF. The CDR3 DNA follows: TGTGCCAGCAGTCACCCGGACAGGGTAAAGAACCTTAGCAATCAGCCCCAGCATTTT.

The table lists this clone with a few counts. This chain uses TRBV7-2 with TRBJ2-1; possibly TRBD2 for D (5 bases). The length of the CDR3 is 14 residues. Germline V gene lookup returns CDR1 SGHTA and CDR2 FQGNSA. The ends were cut back, 7 bases at V and 3 bases at J, with 13 bases in the middle. CDR3 coding DNA: TGTGCCAGCACCCTGTCTAGCAGCTACAATGAGCAGTTCTTC. Translated: CASTLSSSYNEQFF.

Comments on this clone: Since a much larger clone is just one base distant, this may be a read error. The chain has TRBV5-6 and TRBJ2-7; the match to TRBD2 covers 7 bases. Per germline, CDR1 SGHDT and CDR2 YYEEEE. V lost 2 bases to trimming and J lost 0 bases; unmatched junction nucleotides: 2. This CDR3 region has 14 residues. This CDR3 reads CASSLAGSSYEQYF. The CDR3 coding sequence is TGTGCCAGCAGCTTAGCGGGGAGCTCCTACGAGCAGTACTTC.

J is TRBJ2-3 and V is TRBV14; 13 positions agree with TRBD2. This CDR3 region has 18 residues. Germline lookup yields CDR1 SGHDN and CDR2 FVKESK. Trimming removed 3 bases from V and 3 bases from J; junction bases left unmatched: 9. The CDR3 nucleotides read TGTGCCAGCAGCCAGTTACCTCCGGGACTAGCGGGGACAGATACGCAGTATTTT. It specifies CASSQLPPGLAGTDTQYF.

The chain is built from TRBV5-6 and TRBJ1-2; D remains unclear. V lost 6 bases and J 8 bases, leaving 11 bases between the germline ends. Germline V gene lookup returns CDR1 SGHDT and CDR2 YYEEEE. CDR3 length: 11 residues. CDR3 nucleotide sequence: TGTGCCAGCACCCGGACGGGGGGCTACACCTTC. Protein product: CASTRTGGYTF.

The chain links TRBV30 to TRBJ1-5, with 9 nucleotides matching TRBD1. The CDR3 totals 15 residues. CDR1 and CDR2 from the germline V gene are GTSNPN and SVGIG (reference sequence). Trimming at V came to 0 bases and at J to 7 bases, leaving 7 bases not matched to a gene. CDR3 coding DNA: TGTGCCTGGAGTGTACGGGGACAGGGAGCACAGCCCCAGCATTTT. Translation gives CAWSVRGQGAQPQHF.

This sequence joins TRBV27 and TRBJ2-7; D perhaps matches TRBD1 (6 bases). CDR1 MNHEY and CDR2 SMNVEV come from the germline V gene (reference sequence). Between the trimmed V and J ends, which lost 1 base and 5 bases, there was a span of 9 bases. The CDR3 is made up of 13 amino acids. The CDR3 DNA follows: TGTGCCAGCAGTTTATGGTCAGGGGACGAGCAGTACTTC. Its translation: CASSLWSGDEQYF.

The gene calls are TRBV6-1 and TRBJ2-7, with TRBD2 matching 9 bases. Germline trimming cut 4 bases from V and 4 bases from J; bases unmatched to any gene: 8. The CDR3 has 15 amino acids. In germline, CDR1 is MNHNS, CDR2 SASEGT. This CDR3 reads CASSVVTSGWYEQYF. In DNA, the CDR3 is TGTGCCAGCAGTGTAGTAACTAGCGGGTGGTACGAGCAGTACTTC.

The table lists this clone with a few counts. The chain employs TRBV5-4 and TRBJ2-6, with D unresolved. The CDR3 spans 14 residues. V dropped 4 bases and J dropped 1 base, with 6 bases sitting between them. Germline loops: CDR1 SGHNT, CDR2 YYREEE (reference sequence). CDR3 nucleotide sequence: TGTGCCAGCAGCCCAGGATCTGGGGCCAACGTCCTGACTTTC. Encoded protein: CASSPGSGANVLTF.

This clone was recorded at least ten times. Other DNA sequences in the sample encode the same CDR3. This chain joins TRBV28 and TRBJ1-5; 7 positions agree with TRBD1. The ends lost 6 bases at V and 3 bases at J; junction bases unmatched: 8. CDR3 length equals 15 residues. In germline, CDR1 is MDHEN, CDR2 SYDVKM. The CDR3 reads CASSPIDRDNQPQHF. CDR3 sequence (DNA): TGTGCCAGCAGCCCTATTGACAGGGACAATCAGCCCCAGCATTTT.